The TCR beta chain under discussion was sequenced for a study of cytomegalovirus exposure and HLA in healthy donors (dated by TCRdb to about 2017). Context from the whole study: An earlier analysis of 587 of the donors reported 250 to 350 Gb of sequence data and 90 million to 120 million unique TCR beta sequences obtained from approximately 180 million T cells. Roughly 300 gigabases of sequencing data and 70 million to 100 million unique TCR sequences made up an early release that covered over 550 HLA-typed donors. Of the 350 to 400 genotyped donors, approximately 82% fell in the genetic ancestry cluster associated with self-reported Caucasian donors. The study was designed to test whether signatures of past pathogen exposure could be identified by cataloging public T cell receptors. The study used immunosequencing to profile the T cell repertoires of 666 subjects and linked those repertoires to cytomegalovirus serostatus. A separate validation cohort of roughly 130 different subjects was used in addition to the 666-subject first cohort. The study combined high-throughput TCR immunosequencing, statistical association of individual TCRs with disease status, and machine learning to predict cytomegalovirus infection status. A later analysis re-analyzed previously published TCR beta repertoires from hundreds of donors and added high-resolution HLA genotyping to study TCR occurrence patterns. The later analysis used no new phenotypic data to find candidate immune exposures, relying instead on TCR beta sequences and their occurrence across donors. To decide whether each TCR beta V gene segment behaved as functional or pseudogenic, an earlier analysis of some 570 of the donors relied on high-throughput TCR beta sequencing. Donor age, sex, ethnicity and CMV serostatus were collected together with the repertoire data. A later genetic analysis used genome-wide SNP genotypes for 398 of the 666 donors, treating that subset as a discovery cohort. All discovery cohort repertoires had been generated on a single sequencing platform. Both class I and class II loci were covered by HLA typing, at four-digit resolution. Typing coverage varied by locus: about 629-640 donors for A, B, C, DRB1 and DQB1; about 520 for DQA1; over 600 for DPA1; 450 to 480 for DPB1. Several DR-DQ haplotypes were treated as single units for association and clustering because of strong linkage in the cohort. On average, around 240,000 unique TCR beta nucleotide sequences were sequenced per donor among several hundred genotyped donors of the cohort, with roughly 18% of those sequences being non-productive. General findings and caveats noted by the study authors: Most TCR sequences were observed very rarely across donors, whereas some public TCRs were present in many individuals. In an earlier analysis of over 550 of the donors, most TCR beta V segments were observed in productive rearrangements about 90% or about 30% of the time, broadly matching IMGT annotations. In a later analysis, TCR association rates were found to vary across HLA loci, with the most associated TCRs seen for DRB1 alleles and the fewest for HLA-C alleles. This cohort had only TCR beta chains sequenced, and the lack of alpha or paired-chain data limited which features could be detected. Compared with the roughly 600-donor mean, donors in an Asian-associated ancestry cluster had fewer N-insertions in productive TCRs, according to a later genetic analysis. Because HLA typing was missing for some donors at each locus, association tests included only the typed subset. When HLA alleles, especially DR and DQ, strongly co-occurred, attributing TCR associations to individual alleles was difficult. An association between a missense DCLRE1C variant and V-gene and J-gene trimming of TCR beta chains was found in a later genetic analysis and replicated in an independent cohort. According to the authors, the approach could potentially be generalized to other disease states and immunological phenotypes. Correlated functional status among segregating V segments might reflect linkage disequilibrium, but an unknown experimental factor could not be ruled out. The sequencing pipeline was judged likely to have produced a cluster of highly shared sequence variants as a technical artifact. A further reported finding was that TCR beta sequences accurately predicted the HLA-A and HLA-B alleles for most subjects in the first cohort. The presence/absence analyses assumed that sequencing depth was roughly uniform across donors, and that assumption may not be true. Most CMV-associated TCR beta chains appeared to be HLA-restricted in a later analysis, and the HLA associations seemed to be driven largely by CMV exposure. According to a later analysis, parvovirus B19, influenza, CMV and Epstein-Barr virus appeared linked to several top co-occurrence clusters. For the cohort, immune exposure information was limited to CMV serostatus. In a later analysis, HLA-associated TCR beta chains showed more clonal expansion and lower generation probabilities than non-associated chains that were equally common. In both the original and validation cohorts, the classifier was reported to diagnose cytomegalovirus status with high specificity and sensitivity. In a later analysis, some 17,000 TCR beta sequences were associated with specific HLA alleles at a false discovery rate of 0.05. A total of about 180 TCR beta chains were listed by the study as associated with cytomegalovirus. In vitro tests confirmed that a few of the cytomegalovirus-associated TCR beta chains recognize cytomegalovirus antigens. The 87-base-pair reads could not distinguish some IMGT-functional V segments, including TRBV6-2 and TRBV6-3, so those segments were excluded. Because counts were too low, around 17 rarely observed V segments, including chromosome 9 orphons, were left out of the earlier analysis of 500 to 750 of the donors.

In total, 630 or so healthy bone marrow donors made up the cohort. All cohort members were sampled while nominally healthy, although unrecorded immune exposures were likely present. The donor tested CMV seropositive and was one of the 289 seropositive cohort members. A peripheral blood sample was collected from each donor, and TCR beta sequencing was performed on peripheral blood mononuclear cells. The Qiagen DNeasy Blood Extraction Kit was used to extract genomic DNA from the blood cell samples. Relative to germline, V is 5 bases shorter and J is 0 bases shorter, with 15 bases between their ends. There are 16 amino acids in the CDR3, from cysteine to phenylalanine inclusive. Just CDR3 DNA is preserved here, 48 bases in frame from base 1. The germline V gene supplies CDR1 SGHRS and CDR2 YFSETQ. This clone occurred a few times. Its antigen remains undetermined. The record has no base qualities; no much larger clone is one base away.

The library was made by the immunoSEQ multiplex PCR assay. For the multiplex PCR, a mixture combining 60 forward primers for TCR Vbeta segments and 13 reverse primers for TCR Jbeta segments was used. Amplification of the CDR3 region of rearranged TCR beta genes was performed with a multiplex PCR assay on genomic DNA. Amplified TCR beta libraries were sequenced as 87-base-pair reads on the Illumina HiSeq System. As for the original processing: A later analysis counted around 72 million unique TCR beta chains across the 670 or so repertoires, and around 9.9 million of these chains were shared by at least two donors. A nearest-neighbor algorithm error-corrected the raw reads and collapsed the reads into unique sequences, merging closely related sequences to remove PCR and sequencing errors. CDR3 sequences were aligned to IMGT reference sequences to assign V, D and J gene segments. Each retained sequence needed at least a six-nucleotide match to both a V gene segment and a J gene segment. A rearrangement was called productive if the CDR3 had no stop codons and remained in frame with V and J, and every other rearrangement was called non-productive. Following IMGT convention, CDR3 was defined as the stretch from the second conserved V-encoded cysteine up to the conserved J-encoded phenylalanine. In an earlier analysis of just under 600 of the donors, sequences lacking an unambiguous match to a single V gene segment were excluded. In an earlier analysis of approximately 560 of the donors, a V segment was called functional when productive rearrangements were above 56.7%, and segregating when the standard deviation between donors exceeded 5%. A statistical classification framework was developed to diagnose cytomegalovirus status using the catalog of TCR beta chain sequences. A later analysis assigned V and J genes by comparing TCR nucleotide sequences with IMGT/GENE-DB human TR gene sequences. A later analysis assigned CDR3 sequences and most-parsimonious VDJ recombination scenarios with the TCRdist pipeline. A later analysis defined each TCR beta chain by its CDR3 amino acid sequence plus V-gene family, and excluded reads lacking a unique V-gene family. As a way to deal with suspected cross-contamination and a sequencing artifact, a later analysis dropped over 550 nucleotide sequences that were highly shared and had low generation probability. In a later analysis, a clonal expansion index for each public chain was calculated from normalized within-repertoire ranks of inferred template counts. In a later analysis, generation probabilities were computed with a VDJ recombination model fitted to out-of-frame rearrangements, and the resulting probabilities were checked against IGoR. Hypergeometric tests were used in a later analysis to score TCR-TCR, TCR-HLA and TCR-CMV co-occurrence, with a repertoire-size bias correction applied to the TCR pairs. To estimate false discovery rates, a later analysis permuted the HLA or CMV assignments 20 times. In a later analysis, co-occurring TCRs were grouped using DBSCAN, with TCRdist sequence similarity added in when clustering inside HLA-allele-positive subsets. For co-occurrence clustering, repertoires with fewer than 30,000 or more than 120,000 public chains were excluded, along with 4 to 6 repertoires with anomalous nucleotide sharing. This immuneACCESS table, as held by TCRdb, lists in-frame sequences with V and J called but not all clones. Of the missing ones, under half trace to an unresolved V gene in checked studies; the others have no known cause. V and J calls and clone size are those listed in that table; D and trimming were worked out from the DNA. The sample records about 200,000 clones, roughly 70% of which are singletons. The top ten clones comprise around 2.6% of the sample.

The specimen was PBMCs. The chain uses TRBV5-1 and TRBJ2-1; possibly the D gene is TRBD2, per 5 matching bases. The sequence came from a man aged 35-49 years in good health and CMV-seropositive. The nucleotide sequence reads as follows: TGCGCCAGCAGGGAGTCGGGAACAAACTCCTACAATGAGCAGTTCTTC. The encoded protein is CASRESGTNSYNEQFF.